This is a list of T cell receptor beta chains from one sample in a study of blood T cell repertoires in COVID-19. Only in-frame clones appear in the TCRdb table, and some are missing; sequencing was by immunoSEQ multiplex PCR. This table has approximately 280,000 clones, roughly 90% appearing once. The source material was peripheral blood. Receptors originate from a man aged 18 to 29 with active or convalescent COVID-19. Both conserved end residues are part of each CDR3. Each record gives: J gene, D gene, V gene, clone size, CDR3 protein, CDR3 DNA. A D gene is named only where the DNA matches it firmly. Clone size, where shown, is once, few, many, or a class for clones that have expanded.

TRBJ2-3 | . | TRBV12-5 | . | CASGLVQGLTDTQYF | TGTGCTAGTGGTTTGGTACAGGGCTTGACAGATACGCAGTATTTT
TRBJ2-2 | . | TRBV6-5 | once | CASSYSWGSTGELFF | TGTGCCAGCAGTTACTCGTGGGGCAGCACCGGGGAGCTGTTTTTT
TRBJ2-1 | . | TRBV3-1/TRBV3-2 | once | CASSQMGLLRSYNEQFF | TGTGCCAGCAGCCAAATGGGACTCCTACGCTCCTACAATGAGCAGTTCTTC
TRBJ1-6 | . | TRBV25-1 | . | CASTWASSYNSPLHF | TGTGCCAGCACGTGGGCGAGCTCCTATAATTCACCCCTCCACTTT
TRBJ1-2 | . | TRBV5-6 | . | CASSLTRVNYGYTF | TGTGCCAGCAGCTTGACCAGGGTGAACTATGGCTACACCTTC
TRBJ2-7 | TRBD2 | TRBV18 | . | CASSPDGGDRKYEQYF | TGTGCCAGCTCACCAGACGGGGGGGACCGGAAGTACGAGCAGTACTTC
TRBJ2-1 | . | TRBV24-1 | . | CATSDPIRGYNEQFF | TGTGCCACCAGTGACCCAATCCGGGGCTACAATGAGCAGTTCTTC
TRBJ2-7 | . | TRBV3-1/TRBV3-2 | once | CASRRDRSSSYEQYF | TGTGCCAGCAGGCGTGACAGGAGCAGCTCCTACGAGCAGTACTTC
TRBJ2-7 | TRBD2 | TRBV13 | . | CASSAKLAGGLYEQYF | TGTGCCAGCAGCGCCAAACTAGCGGGGGGGCTCTACGAGCAGTACTTC
TRBJ1-1 | TRBD1 | TRBV7-3 | . | CASSPTGGNTEAFF | TGTGCCAGCAGCCCGACAGGGGGCAACACTGAAGCTTTCTTT